Listed below are T cell receptor beta chains from one sample, sequenced in a study of vaccination effects on CD4 cells after COVID-19. Profiled with immunoSEQ multiplex PCR; TCRdb holds only in-frame clones, not every one. The table lists about 51,000 clones, approximately 74% of them singletons, with more than 6.5% in the top ten. Their antigens remain unidentified. The sample here was CD4+ T cells from PBMCs cultured without peptide, taken before COVID-19 vaccination. These receptors all stem from a human donor who had a prior SARS-CoV-2 infection. Both conserved end residues are part of each CDR3. The order of the fields is D gene, J gene, clone size, V gene, CDR3 DNA, CDR3 protein. The D gene is left open where the match is weak. Part of the rows lack a size; the others show once, few, many or a class for expanded clones.

D gene: .; J gene: TRBJ2-3; clone size: .; V gene: TRBV19; CDR3 DNA: TGTGCCAGTAGTCCGACATCGGGTACGCAGTATTTT; CDR3 protein: CASSPTSGTQYF
D gene: TRBD1; J gene: TRBJ1-6; clone size: few; V gene: TRBV20-1; CDR3 DNA: TGCAGTGCTAGTGGGGACAGGAATTCACCCCTCCACTTT; CDR3 protein: CSASGDRNSPLHF
D gene: .; J gene: TRBJ2-7; clone size: .; V gene: TRBV3-1/TRBV3-2; CDR3 DNA: TGTGCCAGCAGCCAAGGGGGGGAGCAGTACTTC; CDR3 protein: CASSQGGEQYF
D gene: .; J gene: TRBJ2-2; clone size: few; V gene: TRBV7-3; CDR3 DNA: TGTGCCAGCAGCCTTCACAGGGCGGGGACCGGGGAGCTGTTTTTT; CDR3 protein: CASSLHRAGTGELFF
D gene: .; J gene: TRBJ1-5; clone size: .; V gene: TRBV3-1/TRBV3-2; CDR3 DNA: TGTGCCAGCAGCCAACCCGGTAATCAGCCCCAGCATTTT; CDR3 protein: CASSQPGNQPQHF
D gene: .; J gene: TRBJ1-1; clone size: .; V gene: TRBV27; CDR3 DNA: TGTGCCAGCAGTTCGACAGTTACAACTGAAGCTTTCTTT; CDR3 protein: CASSSTVTTEAFF
D gene: .; J gene: TRBJ2-7; clone size: .; V gene: TRBV18; CDR3 DNA: TGTGCCAGCTCCCCCTTTCCTAGTGGGTCCTACGAGCAGTACTTC; CDR3 protein: CASSPFPSGSYEQYF
D gene: .; J gene: TRBJ2-3; clone size: .; V gene: TRBV6-6; CDR3 DNA: TGTGCCAGCAGTTACGGAACTACTAGGACAGATACGCAGTATTTT; CDR3 protein: CASSYGTTRTDTQYF
D gene: .; J gene: TRBJ1-6; clone size: .; V gene: TRBV2; CDR3 DNA: TGTGCCAGCAGTGCAGACTTTCCCCTCCACTTT; CDR3 protein: CASSADFPLHF
D gene: .; J gene: TRBJ1-2; clone size: .; V gene: TRBV5-1; CDR3 DNA: TGCGCCAGCAGCTTAAGGGGGGACTATGGCTACACCTTC; CDR3 protein: CASSLRGDYGYTF
D gene: TRBD1; J gene: TRBJ2-2; clone size: .; V gene: TRBV3-1/TRBV3-2; CDR3 DNA: TGTGCCAGCAGACGACAGGGAATGAACACCGGGGAGCTGTTTTTT; CDR3 protein: CASRRQGMNTGELFF
D gene: .; J gene: TRBJ2-5; clone size: .; V gene: TRBV15; CDR3 DNA: TGTGCCACCAGCAGAGTTCGGCGGCCGGGTGAGACCCAGTACTTC; CDR3 protein: CATSRVRRPGETQYF
D gene: .; J gene: TRBJ2-2; clone size: .; V gene: TRBV5-6; CDR3 DNA: TGTGCCAGTCAGGGCGCGGGGACCGGGGAGCTGTTTTTT; CDR3 protein: CASQGAGTGELFF
D gene: .; J gene: TRBJ2-1; clone size: .; V gene: TRBV7-2; CDR3 DNA: TGTGCCAGCAGCATCGGGCCCCAAGAAAATGAGCAGTTCTTC; CDR3 protein: CASSIGPQENEQFF
D gene: .; J gene: TRBJ2-3; clone size: .; V gene: TRBV14; CDR3 DNA: TGTGCCAGCAGCCAACTCGGCAGCACAGATACGCAGTATTTT; CDR3 protein: CASSQLGSTDTQYF
D gene: TRBD2; J gene: TRBJ2-1; clone size: .; V gene: TRBV4-3; CDR3 DNA: TGCGCCAGCAGCCAAGATCTTTCCGGGAGGGCGCAGTTCTTC; CDR3 protein: CASSQDLSGRAQFF
D gene: TRBD1; J gene: TRBJ1-1; clone size: once; V gene: TRBV7-9; CDR3 DNA: TGTGCCAGCAGCTTAGGAGGTTCAGGGGGCGGGTACACTGAAGCTTTCTTT; CDR3 protein: CASSLGGSGGGYTEAFF